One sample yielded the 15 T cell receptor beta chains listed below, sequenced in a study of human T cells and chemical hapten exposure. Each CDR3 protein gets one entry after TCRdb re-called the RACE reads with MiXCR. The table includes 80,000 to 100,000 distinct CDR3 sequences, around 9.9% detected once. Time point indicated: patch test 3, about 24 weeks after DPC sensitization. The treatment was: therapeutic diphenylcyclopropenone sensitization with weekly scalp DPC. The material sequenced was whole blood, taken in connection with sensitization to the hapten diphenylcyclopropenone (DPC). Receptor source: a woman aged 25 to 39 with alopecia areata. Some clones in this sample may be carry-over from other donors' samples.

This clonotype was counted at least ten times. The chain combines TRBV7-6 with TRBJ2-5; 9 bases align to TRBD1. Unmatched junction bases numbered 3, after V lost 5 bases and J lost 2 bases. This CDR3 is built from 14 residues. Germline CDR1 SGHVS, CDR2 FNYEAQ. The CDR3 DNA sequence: TGTGCCAGCAGCCGAGGACAGGGGCAAGAGACCCAGTACTTC. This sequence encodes CASSRGQGQETQYF.

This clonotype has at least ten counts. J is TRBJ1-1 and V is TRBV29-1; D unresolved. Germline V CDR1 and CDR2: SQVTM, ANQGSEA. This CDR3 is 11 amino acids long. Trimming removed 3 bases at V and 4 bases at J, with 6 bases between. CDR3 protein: CSVDRATEAFF. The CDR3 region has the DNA TGCAGCGTTGATAGGGCCACTGAAGCTTTCTTT. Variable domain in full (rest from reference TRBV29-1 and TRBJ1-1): SAVISQKPSRDICQRGTSLTIQCQVDSQVTMMFWYRQQPGQSLTLIATANQGSEATYESGFVIDKFPISRPNLTFSTLTVSNMSPEDSSIYLCSVDRATEAFFGQGTRLTVV.

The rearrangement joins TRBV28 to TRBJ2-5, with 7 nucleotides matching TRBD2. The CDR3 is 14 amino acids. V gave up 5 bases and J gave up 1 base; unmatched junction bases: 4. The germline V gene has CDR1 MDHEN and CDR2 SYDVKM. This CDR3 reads CASSPGGLQETQYF. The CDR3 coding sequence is TGTGCCAGCAGTCCGGGGGGACTCCAAGAGACCCAGTACTTC.

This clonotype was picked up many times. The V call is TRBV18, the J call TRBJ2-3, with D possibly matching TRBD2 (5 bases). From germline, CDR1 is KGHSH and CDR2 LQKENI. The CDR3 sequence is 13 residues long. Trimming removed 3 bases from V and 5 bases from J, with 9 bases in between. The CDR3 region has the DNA TGTGCCAGCTCACCGCCGGGGATAGATACGCAGTATTTT. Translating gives CASSPPGIDTQYF.

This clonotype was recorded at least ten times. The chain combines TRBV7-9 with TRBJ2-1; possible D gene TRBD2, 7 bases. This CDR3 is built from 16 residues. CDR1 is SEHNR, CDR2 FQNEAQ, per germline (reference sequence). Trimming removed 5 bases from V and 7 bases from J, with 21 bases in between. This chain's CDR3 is CASSILTGGGGNEQFF. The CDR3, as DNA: TGTGCCAGCAGCATCTTAACGGGAGGAGGGGGAAATGAGCAGTTCTTC.

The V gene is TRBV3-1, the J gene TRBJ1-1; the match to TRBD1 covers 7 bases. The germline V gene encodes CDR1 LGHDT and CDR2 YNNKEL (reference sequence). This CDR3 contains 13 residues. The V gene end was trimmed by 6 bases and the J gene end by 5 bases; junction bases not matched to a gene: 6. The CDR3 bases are TGTGCCAGCAGTGGGACAGTTGGGACTGAAGCTTTCTTT. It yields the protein CASSGTVGTEAFF.

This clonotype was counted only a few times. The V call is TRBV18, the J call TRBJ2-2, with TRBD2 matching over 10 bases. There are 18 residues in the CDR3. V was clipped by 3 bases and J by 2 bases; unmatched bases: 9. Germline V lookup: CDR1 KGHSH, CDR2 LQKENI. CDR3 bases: TGTGCCAGCTCACCCCAAGGTCTAGCGGGAGCAAACACCGGGGAGCTGTTTTTT. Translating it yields CASSPQGLAGANTGELFF.

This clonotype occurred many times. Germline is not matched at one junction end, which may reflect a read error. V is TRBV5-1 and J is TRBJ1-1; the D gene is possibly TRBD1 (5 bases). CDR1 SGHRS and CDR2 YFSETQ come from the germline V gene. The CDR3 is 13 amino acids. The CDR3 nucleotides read TGCGCCAGCAACTTGCAGGGAGGGACTGAAGCTTTCTTT. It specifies CASNLQGGTEAFF. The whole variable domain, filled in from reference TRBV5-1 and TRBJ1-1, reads KAGVTQTPRYLIKTRGQQVTLSCSPISGHRSVSWYQQTPGQGLQFLFEYFSETQRNKGNFPGRFSGRQFSNSRSEMNVSTLELGDSALYLCASNLQGGTEAFFGQGTRLTVV.

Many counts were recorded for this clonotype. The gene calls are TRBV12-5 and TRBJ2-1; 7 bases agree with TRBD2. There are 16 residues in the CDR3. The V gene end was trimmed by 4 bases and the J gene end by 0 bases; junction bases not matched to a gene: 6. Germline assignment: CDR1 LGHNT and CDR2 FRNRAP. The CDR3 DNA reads TGTGCTAGTGGTTCCCTGCGGGGGAGCTCCTACAATGAGCAGTTCTTC. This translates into CASGSLRGSSYNEQFF.

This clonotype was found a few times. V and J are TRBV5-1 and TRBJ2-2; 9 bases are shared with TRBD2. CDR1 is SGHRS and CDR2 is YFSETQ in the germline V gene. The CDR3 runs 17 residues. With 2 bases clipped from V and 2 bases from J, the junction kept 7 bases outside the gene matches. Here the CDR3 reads CASSFRLAGVNTGELFF. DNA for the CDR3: TGCGCCAGCAGCTTCCGATTAGCGGGAGTTAACACCGGGGAGCTGTTTTTT. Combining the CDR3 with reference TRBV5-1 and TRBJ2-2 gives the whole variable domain KAGVTQTPRYLIKTRGQQVTLSCSPISGHRSVSWYQQTPGQGLQFLFEYFSETQRNKGNFPGRFSGRQFSNSRSEMNVSTLELGDSALYLCASSFRLAGVNTGELFFGEGSRLTVL.

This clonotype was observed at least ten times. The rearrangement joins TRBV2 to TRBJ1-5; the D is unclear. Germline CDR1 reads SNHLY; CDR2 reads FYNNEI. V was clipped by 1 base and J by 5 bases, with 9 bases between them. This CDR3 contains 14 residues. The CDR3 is CASSEDSEYQPQHF. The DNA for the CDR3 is TGTGCCAGCAGTGAAGACAGCGAATATCAGCCCCAGCATTTT.

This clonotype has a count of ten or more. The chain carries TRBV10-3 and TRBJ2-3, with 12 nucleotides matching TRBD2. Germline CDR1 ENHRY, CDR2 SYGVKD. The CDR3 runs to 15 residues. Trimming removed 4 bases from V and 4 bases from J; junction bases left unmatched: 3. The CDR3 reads CAISGGLAGPDTQYF. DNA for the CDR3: TGTGCCATCAGTGGGGGACTAGCGGGCCCAGATACGCAGTATTTT.

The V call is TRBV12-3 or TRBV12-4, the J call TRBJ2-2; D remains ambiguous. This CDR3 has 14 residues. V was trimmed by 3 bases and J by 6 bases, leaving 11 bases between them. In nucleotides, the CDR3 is TGTGCCAGCAGTTTCTGGCAGGCGGCCGGGGAGCTGTTTTTT. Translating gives CASSFWQAAGELFF.

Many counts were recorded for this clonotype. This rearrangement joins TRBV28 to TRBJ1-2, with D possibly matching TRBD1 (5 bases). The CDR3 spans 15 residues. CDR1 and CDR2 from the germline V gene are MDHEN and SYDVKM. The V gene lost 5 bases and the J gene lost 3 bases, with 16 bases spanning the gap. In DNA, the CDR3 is TGTGCCAGCAGTGCCCCACAGTCGGGGGACTATGGCTACACCTTC. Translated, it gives CASSAPQSGDYGYTF.

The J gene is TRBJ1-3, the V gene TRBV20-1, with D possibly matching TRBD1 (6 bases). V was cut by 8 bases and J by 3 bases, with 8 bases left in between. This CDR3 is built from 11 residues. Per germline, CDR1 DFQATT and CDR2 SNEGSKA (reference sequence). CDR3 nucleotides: TGCAGTATCAGGGGTGGAAACACCATATATTTT. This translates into CSIRGGNTIYF.